This T cell receptor beta chain was identified during a study of blood T cells in healthy people across ages. V shed 2 bases and J shed 2 bases, with 12 bases lying between them. Germline V lookup: CDR1 SGHTA, CDR2 FQGNSA. CDR3 length: 16 residues. The second PCR ran about 6 to 12 cycles with a sample-barcoded 5' primer and J-beta primers. TCRdb reanalysed the 5' RACE reads using MiXCR and keeps one entry per CDR3 protein. The sample holds some 920,000 distinct CDR3 sequences, roughly 50% seen once. The V and J genes are TRBV7-2 and TRBJ1-4; D is uncertain. This clonotype was sampled from an older woman in good health. Sequencing input: blood. The CDR3 DNA reads as TGTGCCAGCAGCTTAATTCCGGGCATCACTAATGAAAAACTGTTTTTT. Protein sequence: CASSLIPGITNEKLFF.